Detailed here is one TCR beta chain. This clone was seen a handful of times. The antigen it binds to is not known. It has no much larger one-base neighbor in the sample; base qualities were not kept. For TCR beta library preparation, roughly 2.2 micrograms of genomic DNA were isolated from cryopreserved PBMCs. Longitudinal blood samples from CLL patients on ibrutinib monotherapy were analyzed using high-throughput TCR beta sequencing. The patients took part in an open-label, single-center phase 2 trial of ibrutinib monotherapy. The goal of deep resolution MiSeq sequencing was a depth between 1 in 1 million and 1 in 200,000 T cells, and coverage averaged 10x per clonotype. The immunoSEQ hsTCRB Kit was used to generate TCR beta libraries. Concerning the study's data processing: Data were analyzed with ImmunoSEQ Data Assistant and ImmunoSEQ Analyzer, with V, D and J genes assigned per IMGT definitions. Clonality, which ranges from 0 to 1, was calculated as one minus the normalized Shannon entropy of productive rearrangement frequencies. Public clonotype analysis was restricted to overrepresented clonotypes comprising at least 0.05% of each patient's repertoire. Repertoires from approximately 12 age-matched healthy donors in immuneACCESS were used as clonality controls. TCRdb re-hosts the immuneACCESS table, in-frame sequences only. Its copies lack some clones; in the studies checked, an unresolved V gene accounts for under half of them, and the cause for the rest is not known. The DNA gave D and trimming, while V, J and clone size come from that table. The sample data list some 350,000 clones, and 67% of these were observed just once. The ten largest clonotypes hold around 6.6% of the sample.

These data are taken from a study of cytotoxic CD8 clonotypes in ibrutinib-treated CLL (dated by TCRdb to the early 2020s). Study-wide context: The cohort included some 14 treatment-naive and eleven to twelve relapsed/refractory patients; around 17 were IGHV unmutated. Responses were partial in about 25 patients and complete in 2; after median around 66 months follow-up, roughly 15 stayed in remission and roughly twelve progressed. Samples at response were collected after a median of about twelve months of treatment, with a range of roughly 6 to 40 months. Samples averaged around 280,000 productive templates and 90,000 to 95,000 productive rearrangements. Of the 70 to 100 people in the trial, 26 had longitudinal samples available. Cryopreserved peripheral blood mononuclear cells were collected at three points: before therapy, at response, and at either sustained remission or disease progression. Every remission and progressive disease sample was obtained while ibrutinib was still being received by the patients. General findings and caveats noted by the study authors: Public clonotypes were rare and either shrank or stayed stable during treatment, and the rise in clonality at ibrutinib response reflected expansion of private clonotypes. Lymph node repertoires were not examined, and the timing of sampling was not matched between patients in sustained remission and those whose disease progressed. Clonality rose at ibrutinib response, remained stable during sustained remission, and dropped back toward baseline at progression. At baseline, clonality was higher than in age-matched healthy donors and showed a strong correlation with circulating CD8+ T-cell counts.

V gives up 0 bases and J gives up 6 bases, and the segment between their germline ends measures 4 bases. The CDR3 goes from the cysteine to the phenylalanine over 12 residues. Only the CDR3 portion is preserved as DNA: 36 bases, with reading frame beginning at the first base. In the germline V gene, CDR1 corresponds to SGHAT and CDR2 to FQNNGV. The clonotype originates from a human donor with chronic lymphocytic leukemia. The sample was PBMCs, taken after 36 months of ibrutinib treatment. Recombination connected TRBV11-2 to TRBJ2-3, with no confidently assigned D gene. The encoded CDR3 is CASSLDLDTQYF. The nucleotide sequence reads as follows: TGTGCCAGCAGCTTAGATCTGGATACGCAGTATTTT.